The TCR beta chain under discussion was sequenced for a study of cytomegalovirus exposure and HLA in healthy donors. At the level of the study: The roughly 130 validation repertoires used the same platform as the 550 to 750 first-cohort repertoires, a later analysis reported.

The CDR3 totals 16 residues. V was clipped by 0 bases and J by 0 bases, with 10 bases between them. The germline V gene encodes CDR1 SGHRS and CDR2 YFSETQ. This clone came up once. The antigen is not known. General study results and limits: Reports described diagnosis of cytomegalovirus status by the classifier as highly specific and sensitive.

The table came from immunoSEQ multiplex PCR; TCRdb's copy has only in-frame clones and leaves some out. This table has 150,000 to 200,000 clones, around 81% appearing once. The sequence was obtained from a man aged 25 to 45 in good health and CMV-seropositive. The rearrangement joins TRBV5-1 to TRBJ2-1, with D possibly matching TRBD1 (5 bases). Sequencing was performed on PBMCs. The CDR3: CASSLDGAFSYNEQFF. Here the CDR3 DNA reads TGCGCCAGCAGCTTGGATGGGGCCTTCTCCTACAATGAGCAGTTCTTC. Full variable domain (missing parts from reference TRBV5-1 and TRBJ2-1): KAGVTQTPRYLIKTRGQQVTLSCSPISGHRSVSWYQQTPGQGLQFLFEYFSETQRNKGNFPGRFSGRQFSNSRSEMNVSTLELGDSALYLCASSLDGAFSYNEQFFGPGTRLTVL.